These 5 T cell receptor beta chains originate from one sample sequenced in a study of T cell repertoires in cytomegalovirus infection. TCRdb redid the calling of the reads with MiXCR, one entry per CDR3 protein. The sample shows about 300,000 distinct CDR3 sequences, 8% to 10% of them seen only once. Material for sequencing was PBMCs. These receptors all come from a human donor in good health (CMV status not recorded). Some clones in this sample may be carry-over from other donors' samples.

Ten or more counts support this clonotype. CDR3 sequence reads: CASSFYTGELFF. For the CDR3, the DNA is TGTGCCAGCAGCTTCTACACCGGGGAGCTGTTTTTT. The chain has TRBV7-2 and TRBJ2-2; D is uncertain. The germline V gene encodes CDR1 SGHTA and CDR2 FQGNSA. V dropped 3 bases and J dropped 3 bases, with 2 bases sitting between them. The CDR3 extends over 12 amino acids.

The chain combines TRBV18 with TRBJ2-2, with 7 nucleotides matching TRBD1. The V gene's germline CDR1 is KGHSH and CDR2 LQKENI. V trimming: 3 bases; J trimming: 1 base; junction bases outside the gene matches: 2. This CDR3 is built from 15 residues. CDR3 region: CASSPDRMNTGELFF. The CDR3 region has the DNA TGTGCCAGCTCACCGGACAGGATGAACACCGGGGAGCTGTTTTTT.

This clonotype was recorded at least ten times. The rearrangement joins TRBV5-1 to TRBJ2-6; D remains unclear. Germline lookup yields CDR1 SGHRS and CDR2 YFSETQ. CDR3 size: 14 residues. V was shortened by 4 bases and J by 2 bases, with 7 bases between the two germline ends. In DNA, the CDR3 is TGCGCCAGCAGCCACGACGCTGGGGCCAACGTCCTGACTTTC. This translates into CASSHDAGANVLTF.

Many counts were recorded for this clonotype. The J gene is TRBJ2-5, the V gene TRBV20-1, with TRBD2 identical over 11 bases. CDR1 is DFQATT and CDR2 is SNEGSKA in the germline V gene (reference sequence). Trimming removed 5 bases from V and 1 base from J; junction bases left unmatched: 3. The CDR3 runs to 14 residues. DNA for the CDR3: TGCAGTGCTCTGGGACTAGCGGTCCAAGAGACCCAGTACTTC. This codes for CSALGLAVQETQYF.

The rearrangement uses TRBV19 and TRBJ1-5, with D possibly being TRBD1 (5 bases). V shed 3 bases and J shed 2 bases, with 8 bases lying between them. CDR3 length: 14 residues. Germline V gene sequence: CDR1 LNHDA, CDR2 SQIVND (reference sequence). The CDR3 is CASSMSGGNQPQHF. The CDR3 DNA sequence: TGTGCCAGTAGTATGTCGGGGGGCAATCAGCCCCAGCATTTT.